A selection of T cell receptor beta chains follows, all from one sample in a study of technical replicates of blood from a few donors. The assay was immunoSEQ multiplex PCR, and TCRdb's table has in-frame clones only and misses some. In the table there are about 81,000 clones, 75% to 85% of which are singletons. Specimen: PBMCs. The receptors here all came from a human donor in good health. Some clones in this sample may be carry-over from other donors' samples. Both conserved end residues are part of each CDR3. The D gene is left open where the match is weak. Clone size is given for some rows only: seen once, a few or many times, or a class if the clone is expanded.

>TRBJ2-7|TRBV10-1|TRBD2|15|once
CASSASGSGAYEQYF
TGCGCCAGCAGCGCTAGCGGGAGTGGGGCCTACGAGCAGTACTTC
>TRBJ2-1|TRBV6-4|NA|14|NA
CASSMEVSGNEQFF
TGTGCCAGCAGCATGGAAGTTTCGGGCAATGAGCAGTTCTTC
>TRBJ1-1|TRBV10-3|NA|14|NA
CAISERGGETEAFF
TGTGCCATCAGTGAGAGGGGGGGTGAAACTGAAGCTTTCTTT
>TRBJ2-1|TRBV4-1|TRBD1|16|NA
CASSQVSGTGRNEQFF
TGCGCCAGCAGCCAGGTCTCCGGGACAGGGAGGAATGAGCAGTTCTTC
>TRBJ2-2|TRBV10-3|TRBD2|16|NA
CAISASGGSNTGELFF
TGTGCCATCAGTGCTAGCGGGGGATCCAACACCGGGGAGCTGTTTTTT
>TRBJ2-3|TRBV6-5|TRBD2|14|NA
CASRLAGVTDTQYF
TGTGCCAGCAGGCTAGCGGGGGTCACAGATACGCAGTATTTT
>TRBJ2-7|TRBV6-6|NA|11|NA
CASSYGHEQYF
TGTGCCAGCAGTTACGGGCACGAGCAGTACTTC
>TRBJ2-5|TRBV7-9|NA|14|NA
CASSRGSRQETQYF
TGTGCCAGCAGCCGGGGGAGTCGCCAAGAGACCCAGTACTTC
>TRBJ2-7|TRBV6-5|NA|12|few
CASSPHSYEQYF
TGTGCCAGCAGTCCCCACTCCTACGAGCAGTACTTC
>TRBJ2-1|TRBV19|TRBD2|16|NA
CASSIVTGLAGGEQFF
TGTGCCAGTAGTATAGTTACGGGACTAGCGGGAGGTGAGCAGTTCTTC
>TRBJ2-1|TRBV29-1|TRBD2|15|NA
CSVEATSGLYNEQFF
TGCAGCGTTGAAGCGACTAGCGGACTATACAATGAGCAGTTCTTC
>TRBJ2-5|TRBV28|TRBD2|16|NA
CASSFTRLAGGETQYF
TGTGCCAGCAGTTTCACGAGACTAGCGGGGGGGGAGACCCAGTACTTC
>TRBJ1-3|TRBV21-1|NA|16|once
CASSNKDRVLGNTIYF
TGTGCCAGCAGCAATAAAGACAGGGTACTCGGAAACACCATATATTTT
>TRBJ2-7|TRBV4-3|TRBD1|16|few
CASSQGDRGSSYEQYF
TGCGCCAGCAGCCAAGGGGACAGGGGGAGCTCCTACGAGCAGTACTTC
>TRBJ1-5|TRBV2|NA|13|few
CASSPEYRQPQHF
TGTGCCAGCAGTCCTGAGTATCGTCAGCCCCAGCATTTT
>TRBJ2-5|TRBV20-1|NA|10|NA
CRHREETQYF
TGCAGACACAGGGAAGAGACCCAGTACTTC
>TRBJ2-3|TRBV7-3|TRBD2|16|NA
CASSLIPGGPPDTQYF
TGTGCCAGCAGCTTAATCCCGGGAGGGCCCCCAGATACGCAGTATTTT
>TRBJ2-3|TRBV7-3|NA|16|NA
CASTQGAGANTDTQYF
TGTGCCAGCACCCAAGGGGCGGGGGCCAACACAGATACGCAGTATTTT
>TRBJ1-1|TRBV5-4|TRBD1|13|NA
CASSFGQDTEAFF
TGTGCCAGCAGCTTCGGACAGGACACTGAAGCTTTCTTT
>TRBJ1-2|TRBV5-5|NA|16|few
CASSLHGGGLNYGYTF
TGTGCCAGCAGCCTCCATGGCGGGGGGCTTAACTATGGCTACACCTTC
>TRBJ2-3|TRBV7-2|TRBD2|14|NA
CASSNGLAGATQYF
TGTGCCAGCAGCAACGGACTAGCGGGGGCCACGCAGTATTTT
>TRBJ2-1|TRBV7-3|TRBD2|16|once
CASSRSGTSGGNEQFF
TGTGCCAGCAGCCGTTCGGGGACTAGCGGTGGCAATGAGCAGTTCTTC
>TRBJ1-1|TRBV4-3|NA|17|NA
CASSQGLDRSTNTEAFF
TGCGCCAGCAGCCAAGGTTTGGACAGATCTACCAACACTGAAGCTTTCTTT
>TRBJ2-3|TRBV5-6|NA|14|once
CASSSGMGTDTQYF
TGTGCCAGCAGCTCAGGTATGGGCACAGATACGCAGTATTTT
>TRBJ2-3|TRBV9|TRBD2|17|NA
CASSVGLAGTSTDTQYF
TGTGCCAGCAGCGTAGGTCTAGCGGGGACTAGCACAGATACGCAGTATTTT
>TRBJ2-1|TRBV5-5|NA|14|NA
CASSLGREDNEQFF
TGTGCCAGCAGCTTGGGGCGGGAAGACAATGAGCAGTTCTTC
>TRBJ1-2|TRBV5-6|TRBD1|15|NA
CASSLWGQPYYGYTF
TGTGCCAGCAGCTTATGGGGACAGCCGTACTATGGCTACACCTTC
>TRBJ2-6|TRBV9|TRBD2|17|NA
CASSVAGGAPGANVLTF
TGTGCCAGCAGCGTAGCCGGGGGGGCGCCCGGGGCCAACGTCCTGACTTTC
>TRBJ2-7|TRBV21-1|NA|15|NA
CASSRWTSGKYEQYF
TGTGCCAGCAGCAGATGGACTAGCGGGAAGTACGAGCAGTACTTC
>TRBJ2-7|TRBV30|NA|14|NA
CAWSEGQGFYEQYF
TGTGCCTGGAGTGAAGGTCAGGGATTCTACGAGCAGTACTTC
>TRBJ1-6|TRBV28|NA|13|once
CASTSPYNSPLHF
TGTGCCAGCACCTCCCCCTATAATTCACCCCTCCACTTT
>TRBJ2-7|TRBV5-1|TRBD2|13|NA
CASSSGLAPGEYF
TGCGCCAGCAGCTCCGGACTAGCTCCGGGCGAGTACTTC
>TRBJ1-4|TRBV7-9|NA|16|NA
CASSLAKAGGSEKLFF
TGTGCCAGCAGCTTAGCGAAGGCGGGGGGCAGTGAAAAACTGTTTTTT
>TRBJ2-7|TRBV5-4|NA|14|NA
CASSFSGNPYEQYF
TGTGCCAGCAGCTTTTCCGGGAATCCCTACGAGCAGTACTTC
>TRBJ2-5|TRBV2|NA|12|NA
CASRDNQETQYF
TGTGCCAGCAGGGACAACCAAGAGACCCAGTACTTC
>TRBJ2-7|TRBV6-5|NA|11|NA
CASSFYDEQYF
TGTGCCAGCAGTTTCTATGACGAGCAGTACTTC
>TRBJ2-5|TRBV28|TRBD1|15|NA
CASRHQTGGAETQYF
TGTGCCAGCAGGCACCAGACAGGGGGGGCGGAGACCCAGTACTTC
>TRBJ1-1|TRBV18|TRBD1|13|NA
CASSQQRDRGAFF
TGTGCCAGCTCTCAACAACGGGACAGGGGGGCTTTCTTT
>TRBJ1-1|TRBV5-6|NA|14|few
CASSFRYMNTEAFF
TGTGCCAGCAGCTTCAGGTATATGAACACTGAAGCTTTCTTT
>TRBJ2-5|TRBV30|TRBD1|15|NA
CAWSGTGGGYETQYF
TGTGCCTGGAGTGGGACAGGGGGCGGGTATGAGACCCAGTACTTC
>TRBJ2-5|TRBV6-5|NA|15|NA
CASSYPGRPKGTQYF
TGTGCCAGCAGTTACCCTGGGAGGCCGAAGGGGACCCAGTACTTC
>TRBJ1-6|TRBV19|TRBD1|15|few
CASSKTGGGNSPLHF
TGTGCCAGTAGCAAAACAGGGGGAGGTAATTCACCCCTCCACTTT
>TRBJ2-7|TRBV4-1|NA|15|NA
CASSQNRDTTYEQYF
TGCGCCAGCAGCCAAAACCGGGATACAACCTACGAGCAGTACTTC
>TRBJ1-5|TRBV15|TRBD1|18|NA
CATSGRDRGLYSNQPQHF
TGTGCCACCAGCGGCCGGGACAGGGGGCTCTATAGCAATCAGCCCCAGCATTTT
>TRBJ2-1|TRBV10-3|TRBD1|15|NA
CAISDGDRVGNEQFF
TGTGCCATCAGTGATGGGGACAGGGTGGGCAATGAGCAGTTCTTC
>TRBJ2-3|TRBV7-3|NA|13|NA
CASSSTSTDTQYF
TGTGCCAGCAGCTCGACTAGCACAGATACGCAGTATTTT